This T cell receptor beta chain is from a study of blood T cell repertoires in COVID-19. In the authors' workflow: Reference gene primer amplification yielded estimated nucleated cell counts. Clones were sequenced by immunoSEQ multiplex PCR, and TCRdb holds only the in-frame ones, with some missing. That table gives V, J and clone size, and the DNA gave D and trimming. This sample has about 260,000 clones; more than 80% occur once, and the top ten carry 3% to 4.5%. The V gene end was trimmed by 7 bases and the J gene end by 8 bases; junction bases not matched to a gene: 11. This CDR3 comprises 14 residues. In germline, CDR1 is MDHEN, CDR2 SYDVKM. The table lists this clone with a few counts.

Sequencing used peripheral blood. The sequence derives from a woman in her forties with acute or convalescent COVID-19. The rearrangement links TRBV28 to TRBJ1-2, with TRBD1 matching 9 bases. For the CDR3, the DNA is TGTGCCAGCACCGTCGCGGACAGGGGAAGCGGCTACACCTTC. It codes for CASTVADRGSGYTF.